A single T cell receptor beta chain is shown here with its context. Here immunoSEQ multiplex PCR was the method, and the copy in TCRdb shows in-frame clones only, minus some. The data contain tens of thousands of clones, 75% to 95% of them singletons. The record originates from a study of blood T cell repertoires in COVID-19. About the study: Donors in the United States, Italy and Spain gave samples during acute or convalescent COVID-19.

The CDR3 spans 17 residues. Trimming at V came to 1 base and at J to 2 bases, leaving 5 bases not matched to a gene. Germline CDR1 reads SGHNT; CDR2 reads YYREEE (reference sequence). The chain combines TRBV5-4 with TRBJ2-5; 13 positions match TRBD2. Sequences were obtained from peripheral blood. This TCR was recovered from a human donor with active COVID-19. The donor label of this sample is uncertain. CDR3 nucleotides: TGTGCCAGCAGCTTGAGGACTAGCGGGGGATATCAAGAGACCCAGTACTTC. Translating it yields CASSLRTSGGYQETQYF.